These T cell receptor beta chains were read from a single sample in a study of cytomegalovirus exposure and HLA in healthy donors. Clones were sequenced by immunoSEQ multiplex PCR, and TCRdb holds only the in-frame ones, with some missing. The data show over 130,000 clones, with about 80% seen just once and approximately 1.8% held by the top ten. Sequenced input: PBMCs. These receptors all come from a man aged 40-49 years in good health and CMV-seronegative. CDR3s include the opening cysteine and the closing phenylalanine or tryptophan. D genes are given only for firm matches. Expanded clones get a size class; other rows say once, few or many, or leave the size out.

>NA|TRBV28|TRBD1|TRBJ2-7
TGTGCCAGCAGGGACAGGAGCTCCTACGAGCAGTACTTC
CASRDRSSYEQYF
>NA|TRBV15|NA|TRBJ2-7
TGTGCCACCAGCAGAGATCGTGGAGCCTACGAGCAGTACTTC
CATSRDRGAYEQYF
>NA|TRBV28|TRBD1|TRBJ2-2
TGTGCCAGCACTCGCAGGGGGTACGGGGAGCTGTTTTTT
CASTRRGYGELFF
>NA|TRBV6-5|NA|TRBJ2-5
TGTGCCAGCACCCCCCGCAGGGGCCGGGGAGAGACCCAGTACTTC
CASTPRRGRGETQYF
>few|TRBV6-1|NA|TRBJ2-7
TGTGCCAGCAGCCAGGGGTCCGAGCAGTACTTC
CASSQGSEQYF
>once|TRBV30|TRBD1|TRBJ1-3
TGTGCCTGGAGTGTAACAGGGGCAGGAAACACCATATATTTT
CAWSVTGAGNTIYF
>NA|TRBV5-4|TRBD2|TRBJ2-7
TGTGCCAGCAGCTTGGGCGCGGGAGAGAGCGAGCAGTACTTC
CASSLGAGESEQYF
>NA|TRBV29-1|TRBD1|TRBJ1-2
TGCAGCGTTGAAGGACAGGGAAAACCCTATGGCTACACCTTC
CSVEGQGKPYGYTF
>NA|TRBV7-6|NA|TRBJ2-5
TGTGCCGGCAGCCTAGGGGTGGAGGAGAAAACCCAGTACTTC
CAGSLGVEEKTQYF
>NA|TRBV28|TRBD1|TRBJ2-7
TGTGCCAGCGTCACCATCCGGGACAGGGGCCACGAGCAGTACTTC
CASVTIRDRGHEQYF
>NA|TRBV4-1|NA|TRBJ1-2
TGCGCCAGCAGCCAAGACCGAGGGTACTATGGCTACACCTTC
CASSQDRGYYGYTF
>few|TRBV7-9|NA|TRBJ2-1
TGTGCCAGCAGCTTAGATCGGGCGGGAAGGAAGAATGAGCAGTTCTTC
CASSLDRAGRKNEQFF
>NA|TRBV19|TRBD1|TRBJ2-2
TGTGCCAGTACACCCCCGGGACAGGGGTTCTCCGGGGAGCTGTTTTTT
CASTPPGQGFSGELFF
>NA|TRBV11-2|NA|TRBJ2-2
TGTGCCAGCAGCCCAACAGGGACCGGGGAGCTGTTTTTT
CASSPTGTGELFF
>NA|TRBV7-9|NA|TRBJ2-3
TGTGCCAGCAGCCACCAGAACGCAAGAGGGCCAGATACGCAGTATTTT
CASSHQNARGPDTQYF
>many|TRBV27|NA|TRBJ1-1
TGTGCCAGCAGCTGGGGGCCCCCGAACACTGAAGCTTTCTTT
CASSWGPPNTEAFF
>NA|TRBV6-1|NA|TRBJ1-1
TGTGCCAGCAGTGAAGATTTTGTAACTGAAGCTTTCTTT
CASSEDFVTEAFF
>NA|TRBV19|TRBD1|TRBJ2-7
TGTGCCAGTAGTATCGGTTCGGACAGGGCAGCGGGCGAGCAGTACTTC
CASSIGSDRAAGEQYF
>NA|TRBV5-5|NA|TRBJ2-1
TGTGCCAGCAGCCCTCGGAGTACCTACAATGAGCAGTTCTTC
CASSPRSTYNEQFF
>NA|TRBV29-1|TRBD2|TRBJ2-1
TGCAGCGCCCAACTATCCATGGGAGGGGATGAGCAGTTCTTC
CSAQLSMGGDEQFF
>NA|TRBV11-1|NA|TRBJ2-5
TGTGCCAGCAGCCACCCGCGGTACCAAGAGACCCAGTACTTC
CASSHPRYQETQYF
>NA|TRBV2|NA|TRBJ2-7
TGTGCCAGCAGGGGGGTCCGGGACACCCGTAACGAGCAGTACTTC
CASRGVRDTRNEQYF
>NA|TRBV2|TRBD2|TRBJ2-7
TGTGCCAGCAGTGAGGGTCTAGCGGGAGCCGGGCCCTACGAGCAGTACTTC
CASSEGLAGAGPYEQYF
>NA|TRBV4-1|NA|TRBJ2-5
TGCGCCAGCAGCCTAATCCTCCTTGAGACCCAGTACTTC
CASSLILLETQYF
>NA|TRBV18|NA|TRBJ2-2
TGTGCCAGCTCACGACGCGGGACAGCGAACACCGGGGAGCTGTTTTTT
CASSRRGTANTGELFF
>NA|TRBV5-1|NA|TRBJ2-3
TGCGCCAGCAGCTTGGGGGGCACAAGACTTGGGGGCACAGATACGCAGTATTTT
CASSLGGTRLGGTDTQYF
>NA|TRBV9|TRBD2|TRBJ2-3
TGTGCCAGCAGCGTTAGCGGGGGGAGCACAGATACGCAGTATTTT
CASSVSGGSTDTQYF
>NA|TRBV21-1|NA|TRBJ1-1
TGTGCCAGCAGCCCGCCTTACCGGGACAGGAGAAAGAACACTGAAGCTTTCTTT
CASSPPYRDRRKNTEAFF
>NA|TRBV4-1|NA|TRBJ1-5
TGCGCCAGCAGCCAAGAAGGGGGGGGAACACAGCCCCAGCATTTT
CASSQEGGGTQPQHF
>once|TRBV28|NA|TRBJ2-1
TGTGCCAGCAGTCCTCCTCAGCGGTCCTCCTACAATGAGCAGTTCTTC
CASSPPQRSSYNEQFF
>NA|TRBV19|NA|TRBJ2-2
TGTGCCAGTAGTATTTTTTTTGGGCAGGGGTCGACCGGGGAGCTGTTTTTT
CASSIFFGQGSTGELFF
>once|TRBV7-8|NA|TRBJ2-5
TGTGCCAGCAGCTTAGCACCGGACAGCCAAGAGACCCAGTACTTC
CASSLAPDSQETQYF
>NA|TRBV5-1|TRBD1|TRBJ2-5
TGCGCCAGCAGACCCTTAACAGGGGGCGGGGAGACCCAGTACTTC
CASRPLTGGGETQYF
>once|TRBV6-1|TRBD1|TRBJ1-3
TGTGCCAGCACCCCGGACAGGACGGGGTACACCATATATTTT
CASTPDRTGYTIYF
>NA|TRBV14|NA|TRBJ1-1
TGTGCCAGCAGCCCATCCATGAACACTGAAGCTTTCTTT
CASSPSMNTEAFF
>NA|TRBV27|NA|TRBJ2-2
TGTGCCAGCAGTTTATTAGGGGTAACGAACACCGGGGAGCTGTTTTTT
CASSLLGVTNTGELFF
>NA|TRBV11-3|TRBD2|TRBJ2-3
TGTGCCAGCAGCCTGACTAGCGGCGCAGATACGCAGTATTTT
CASSLTSGADTQYF
>NA|TRBV10-3|NA|TRBJ2-5
TGTGCCATCAGTGACACAGGGAGCACAGAGACCCAGTACTTC
CAISDTGSTETQYF
>NA|TRBV9|TRBD1|TRBJ1-1
TGTGCCAGCAGCGAGGGGGACAGGGCTGTAGCTTTCTTT
CASSEGDRAVAFF
>NA|TRBV12-5|TRBD1|TRBJ2-7
TGTGCTAGTGGTTTCACCCCCACCGGGACAGAGACCTACGAGCAGTACTTC
CASGFTPTGTETYEQYF
>NA|TRBV9|NA|TRBJ2-5
TGCGCCAGCAGCGTAGGTGGGCAGCAAGAGACCCAGTACTTC
CASSVGGQQETQYF
>NA|TRBV6-6|TRBD1|TRBJ2-1
TGTGCCAGCAGACTGTGGCAGGGGGAAGGCAATGAGCAGTTCTTC
CASRLWQGEGNEQFF
>NA|TRBV28|NA|TRBJ1-3
TGTGCCAGCACCACTAGAGGGACTGGAAACACCATATATTTT
CASTTRGTGNTIYF
>NA|TRBV6-1|NA|TRBJ2-7
TGTGCCAGCAGTGACTGGGCGGAGGGTACCTACGAGCAGTACTTC
CASSDWAEGTYEQYF
>NA|TRBV5-4|TRBD1|TRBJ1-2
TGTGCCAGCAGCTCTGACAGGGGGATAGGCTATGGCTACACCTTC
CASSSDRGIGYGYTF
>once|TRBV4-3|TRBD1|TRBJ2-7
TGCGCCAGCAGCCAAGAAACAGGGGGTTACGAGCAGTACTTC
CASSQETGGYEQYF
>NA|TRBV6-5|TRBD2|TRBJ2-7
TGTGCCAGCAGTTACGCGGGGGTATCCTACGAGCAGTACTTC
CASSYAGVSYEQYF
>few|TRBV2|TRBD1|TRBJ2-1
TGTGCCAGCAGGGACAGGACCCCCAATGAGCAGTTCTTC
CASRDRTPNEQFF
>NA|TRBV5-1|TRBD2|TRBJ2-1
TGCGCCAGCAGGCTGGAGGCTAGCGGGAGGGGACATGAGCAGTTCTTC
CASRLEASGRGHEQFF
>NA|TRBV28|TRBD2|TRBJ2-1
TGTGCCAGCAGTCCCTCCCCTGGACTAGCGGGGGGCAATGAGCAGTTCTTC
CASSPSPGLAGGNEQFF
>NA|TRBV4-1|NA|TRBJ2-4
TGCGCCAGCAGCCCCTTTGTGGGCCAACTAGCCAAAAACATTCAGTACTTC
CASSPFVGQLAKNIQYF
>NA|TRBV11-2|TRBD2|TRBJ2-2
TGTGCCAGCAGCCCAACCGGGACTAGCACCGGGGAGCTGTTTTTT
CASSPTGTSTGELFF
>NA|TRBV5-1|TRBD1|TRBJ2-3
TGCGCCAGCAGCTTAGACAGGGGGGCTTCCACTAGCACAGATACGCAGTATTTT
CASSLDRGASTSTDTQYF
>NA|TRBV18|TRBD1|TRBJ2-1
TGTGCCAGCTCACTAGGGACAGTTGACAATGAGCAGTTCTTC
CASSLGTVDNEQFF